This passage covers 4 T cell receptor beta chains from one sample sequenced in a study of prognosis after radiotherapy for stage I lung cancer. Genomic DNA yielded TCR beta CDR3, amplified by two-round multiplex PCR. Primers (each specific to one TRBV or TRBJ gene) were used in first-round PCR. TCRdb called the multiplex PCR reads again in MiXCR, with one record for every CDR3 protein. The sample holds around 13,000 distinct CDR3 sequences, roughly 27% seen once. The sample here was PBMCs, taken before or after stereotactic body radiation therapy (not recorded which). The receptors derive from a donor at least 50 years old with non-small cell lung cancer.

This clonotype ranks as medium-sized. The rearrangement links TRBV20-1 to TRBJ2-1, with 10 positions matching TRBD2. CDR1 is DFQATT, CDR2 SNEGSKA, per germline (reference sequence). V gave up 0 bases and J gave up 8 bases; unmatched junction bases: 10. This CDR3 spans 16 amino acids. The CDR3 reads CSARDPGLAALDEQFF. The CDR3 nucleotides are TGCAGTGCTAGAGACCCAGGACTAGCGGCCCTTGATGAGCAGTTCTTC.

Many counts were recorded for this clonotype. The chain joins TRBV6-5 to TRBJ1-4, with D hard to call. The CDR3 runs 17 residues. Germline V gives CDR1 MNHEY, CDR2 SVGAGI. Deletions cut 2 bases from V and 0 bases from J, with 13 bases between. The CDR3 DNA sequence: TGTGCCAGCAGTTACCTCAGTTCCGACCCAACTAATGAAAAACTGTTTTTT. Protein sequence: CASSYLSSDPTNEKLFF.

The table lists this clonotype with a few counts. The junction departs from the called germline gene at one end, perhaps through a read error. The gene calls are TRBV15 and TRBJ1-6; D not certain. The CDR3 spans 12 residues. Germline-derived CDR1 and CDR2 are LNHNV and YYDKDF (reference sequence). The CDR3 coding sequence is TGTGCCACCAGGAGAGCGCTACTTCCCCTCCACTTT. Its translation is CATRRALLPLHF.

This clonotype is termed medium-sized. The chain combines TRBV6-5 with TRBJ2-3, with D maybe TRBD1 (6 bases). Deletions cut 2 bases from V and 4 bases from J, with 7 bases between. The CDR3 covers 13 residues. The germline V gene encodes CDR1 MNHEY and CDR2 SVGAGI. In nucleotides, the CDR3 is TGTGCCAGCAGTTACGGACAGTCAGATACGCAGTATTTT. Amino acid sequence: CASSYGQSDTQYF.